This T cell receptor beta chain comes out of a study of T cells in Graves' hyperthyroidism and ophthalmopathy (dated by TCRdb to the late 2010s). Background for the entire study: A discovery cohort of about a hundred patients, roughly 45 with Graves' ophthalmopathy and about 58 with stable Graves' hyperthyroidism, was used to find distinguishing TCR V-J signatures. The paper describes TCR Vbeta CDR3 sequencing of 140 or so peripheral blood samples, made up of approximately 40 ophthalmopathy patients, approximately 73 hyperthyroidism patients and 17 progressor patients. After sampling, hyperthyroidism patients received methimazole starting at 30 mg daily, and ophthalmopathy patients received high-dose intravenous methylprednisolone. Prospective prediction of ophthalmopathy was tested in an independent validation cohort of fewer than 20 hyperthyroidism patients and around 16 patients who later progressed to ophthalmopathy. In six Graves' hyperthyroidism patients, the study also compared T-cell repertoires from thyroid tissue with T-cell repertoires from blood. The approximately 100 discovery patients were randomly divided into training and test sets at a 7:3 ratio. What the authors observed across the whole study: In validation, progression to ophthalmopathy was predicted by the model with roughly 69% sensitivity and nearly 75% specificity, a median of about 6.8 months before onset. Sample size was not statistically predetermined, and blinding of investigators to group allocation was not performed. A model built on a 13 V-J signature distinguished ophthalmopathy from stable hyperthyroidism, reaching about 89% sensitivity and 81% to 83% specificity in cross-validation and 80%/75% in testing. Most expanded thyroid clonotypes (frequency above 0.001) were also detected in blood, a finding suggesting that blood repertoires may reflect thyroid immune responses.

Amplification of TCR beta CDR3 regions was carried out from RNA transcripts. For the first round of RT-PCR on the TCR CDR3, the HTBI primer set was used together with the Qiagen OneStep RT-PCR kit. The libraries were constructed in a second round of multiplex PCR and then size-selected and purified. Sequencing of the libraries was done on an Illumina HiSeq2000 using paired-end 100 bp reads. The original methods were these. SOAPnuke was used to process the raw data, throwing out any read that contained adapters or uncalled bases, had a mean Phred below 15, or lacked an exact constant-primer or identifier match. COPE v1.2.5 was used to merge high-quality paired reads, and clonotypes were defined as unique nucleotide sequences. Clonotypes were aligned to IMGT TRBV, TRBD and TRBJ reference segments using MiTCR v1.1. The analysis included only V-J combinations with a frequency above 0.0001, which together covered about 99% of the repertoires. The TCS score was defined as F50 (clonal expansion) divided by E x V (chaos), with BLOSUM62-based TCRdist calculated between CDR3 peptides within each V-J. Welch's t-statistics and random forest reduced around 520 V-J features to under 15, which were used in a naive Bayes classifier (R e1071). The Morisita-Horn index was used to measure how similar the thyroid and blood repertoires were. Through fastp at Q25 and MiXCR, TCRdb rebuilt clones from the public reads, retaining in-frame beta chains. All rows with the same CDR3 protein become a single entry with the most common DNA and genes. The V and J calls reflect TCRdb's pipeline rather than the authors' work. Across this sample there are hundreds of thousands of distinct CDR3 sequences, with just under 45% seen only once. Of the sample, less than 9.5% is held by the ten largest clones.

Concerning this clonotype: Its antigen specificity is not known. Per-nucleotide qualities are absent, and no much larger clonotype sits a single base away.

The study excluded patients with uncontrolled infections, other autoimmune diseases, pregnancy or lactation. Diagnoses relied on clinical symptoms, serum thyroxine and TRAb, thyroid ultrasound and orbital computed tomography. Trizol reagent was used to extract total RNA, and RNA quality was then checked on an Agilent 2100 Bioanalyzer. CDR1 and CDR2 are drawn from the germline V gene: SNHLY, FYNNEI. The cysteine opens and the phenylalanine closes a CDR3 of 14 amino acids. Just CDR3 DNA is preserved here, 42 bases in frame from base 1. Germline trimming amounts to 6 bases on V and 5 bases on J, with 6 as the count of junction bases outside the gene matches.

The rearrangement joined TRBV2 to TRBJ2-5; TRBD1 fits 10 bases in the junction. The receptor was isolated from an adult man with Graves' disease, either hyperthyroidism or ophthalmopathy (not recorded which). Sequencing was carried out using peripheral blood or thyroid tissue (not recorded which). The bases read TGTGCCAGCAGGCGGGACAGGGGCACCGAGACCCAGTACTTC. The resulting protein is CASRRDRGTETQYF.